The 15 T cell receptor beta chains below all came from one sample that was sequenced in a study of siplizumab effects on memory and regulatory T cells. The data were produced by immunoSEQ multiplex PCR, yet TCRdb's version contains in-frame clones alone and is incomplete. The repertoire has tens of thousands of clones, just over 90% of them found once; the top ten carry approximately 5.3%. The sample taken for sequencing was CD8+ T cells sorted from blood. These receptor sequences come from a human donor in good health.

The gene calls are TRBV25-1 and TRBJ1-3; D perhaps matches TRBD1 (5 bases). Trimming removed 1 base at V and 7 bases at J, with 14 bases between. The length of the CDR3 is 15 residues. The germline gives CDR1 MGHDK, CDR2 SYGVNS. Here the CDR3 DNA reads TGTGCCAGCAGTGAATGGGAAGGGGTTGGGAACACCATATATTTT. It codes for CASSEWEGVGNTIYF.

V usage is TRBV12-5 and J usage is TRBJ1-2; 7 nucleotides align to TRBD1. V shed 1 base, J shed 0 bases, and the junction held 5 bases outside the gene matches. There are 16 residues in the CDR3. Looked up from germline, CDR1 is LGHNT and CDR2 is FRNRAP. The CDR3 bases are TGTGCTAGTGGTTTGGCCGGGACAGAAGCTAACTATGGCTACACCTTC. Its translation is CASGLAGTEANYGYTF. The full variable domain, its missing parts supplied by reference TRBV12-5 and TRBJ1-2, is DARVTQTPRHKVTEMGQEVTMRCQPILGHNTVFWYRQTMMQGLELLAYFRNRAPLDDSGMPKDRFSAEMPDATLATLKIQPSEPRDSAVYFCASGLAGTEANYGYTFGSGTRLTVV.

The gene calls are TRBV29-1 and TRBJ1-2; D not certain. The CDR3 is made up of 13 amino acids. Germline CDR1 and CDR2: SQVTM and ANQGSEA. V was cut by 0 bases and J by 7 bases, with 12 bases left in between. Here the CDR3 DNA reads TGCAGCGTTGAAGAAACGCGGCTGGGTGGCTACACCTTC. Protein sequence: CSVEETRLGGYTF.

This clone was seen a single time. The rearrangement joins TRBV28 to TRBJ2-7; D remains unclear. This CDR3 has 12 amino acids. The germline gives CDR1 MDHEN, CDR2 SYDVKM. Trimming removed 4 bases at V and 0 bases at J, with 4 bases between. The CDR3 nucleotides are TGTGCCAGCAGTTCAAGCTCCTACGAGCAGTACTTC. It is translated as CASSSSSYEQYF.

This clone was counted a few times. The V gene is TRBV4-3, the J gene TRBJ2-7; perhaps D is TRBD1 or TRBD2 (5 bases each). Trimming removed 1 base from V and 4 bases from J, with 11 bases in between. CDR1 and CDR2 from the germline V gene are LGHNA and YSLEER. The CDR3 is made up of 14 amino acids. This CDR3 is CASSQGGGPYEQYF. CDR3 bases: TGCGCCAGCAGCCAAGGTGGGGGACCGTACGAGCAGTACTTC.

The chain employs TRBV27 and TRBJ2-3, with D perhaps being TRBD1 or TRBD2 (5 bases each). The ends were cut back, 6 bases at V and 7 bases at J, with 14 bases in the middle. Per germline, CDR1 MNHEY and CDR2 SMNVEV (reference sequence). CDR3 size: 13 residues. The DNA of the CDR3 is TGTGCCAGCAGCCAGGACTGGGGGTATACGCAGTATTTT. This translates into CASSQDWGYTQYF.

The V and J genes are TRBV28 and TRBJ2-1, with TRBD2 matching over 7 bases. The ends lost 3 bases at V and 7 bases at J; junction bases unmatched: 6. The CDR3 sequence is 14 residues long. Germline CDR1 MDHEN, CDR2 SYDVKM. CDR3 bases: TGTGCCAGCAGTTTGCAGGGAGGGGCGAATGAGCAGTTCTTC. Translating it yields CASSLQGGANEQFF.

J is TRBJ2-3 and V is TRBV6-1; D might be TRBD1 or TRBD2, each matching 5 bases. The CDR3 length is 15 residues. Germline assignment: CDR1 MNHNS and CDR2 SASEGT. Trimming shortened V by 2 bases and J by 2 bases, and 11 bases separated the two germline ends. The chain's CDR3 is CASSEYPGTTDTQYF. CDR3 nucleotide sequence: TGTGCCAGCAGTGAATACCCAGGGACCACAGATACGCAGTATTTT.

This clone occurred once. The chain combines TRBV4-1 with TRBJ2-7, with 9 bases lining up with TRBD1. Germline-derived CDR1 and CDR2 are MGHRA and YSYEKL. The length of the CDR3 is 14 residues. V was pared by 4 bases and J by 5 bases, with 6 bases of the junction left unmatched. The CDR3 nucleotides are TGCGCCAGCAGCCTGAGGGACAGGGCCGACGAGCAGTACTTC. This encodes CASSLRDRADEQYF.

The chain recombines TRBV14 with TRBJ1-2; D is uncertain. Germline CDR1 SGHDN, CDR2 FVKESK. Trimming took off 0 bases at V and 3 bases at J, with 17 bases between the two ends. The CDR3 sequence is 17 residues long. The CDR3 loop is CASSQEYGRLGHYGYTF. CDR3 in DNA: TGTGCCAGCAGCCAAGAATACGGCCGGTTAGGGCACTATGGCTACACCTTC.

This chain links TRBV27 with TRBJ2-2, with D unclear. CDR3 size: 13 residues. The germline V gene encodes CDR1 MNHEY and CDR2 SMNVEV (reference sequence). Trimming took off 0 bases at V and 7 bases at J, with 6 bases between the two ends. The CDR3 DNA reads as TGTGCCAGCAGTTTATCGGTGCACGGGGAGCTGTTTTTT. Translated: CASSLSVHGELFF.

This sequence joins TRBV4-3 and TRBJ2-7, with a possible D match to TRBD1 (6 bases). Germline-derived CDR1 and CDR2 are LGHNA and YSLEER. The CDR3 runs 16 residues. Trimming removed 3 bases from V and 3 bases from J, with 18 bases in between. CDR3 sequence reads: CASSQFSTGLDYEQYF. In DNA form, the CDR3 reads TGCGCCAGCAGCCAGTTTTCCACAGGGCTAGACTACGAGCAGTACTTC.

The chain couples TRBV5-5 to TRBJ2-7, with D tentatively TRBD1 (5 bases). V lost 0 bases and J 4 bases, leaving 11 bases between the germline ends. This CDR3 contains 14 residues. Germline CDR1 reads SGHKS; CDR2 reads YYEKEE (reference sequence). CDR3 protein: CASSLDQGWYEQYF. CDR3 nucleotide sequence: TGTGCCAGCAGCTTGGACCAGGGTTGGTACGAGCAGTACTTC.

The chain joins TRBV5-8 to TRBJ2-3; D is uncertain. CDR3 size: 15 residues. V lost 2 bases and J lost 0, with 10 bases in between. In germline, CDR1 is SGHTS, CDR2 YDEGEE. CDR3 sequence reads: CASSFQTTSTDTQYF. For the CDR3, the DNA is TGTGCCAGCAGCTTTCAAACGACTAGCACAGATACGCAGTATTTT. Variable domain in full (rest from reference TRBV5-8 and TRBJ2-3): EAGVTQSPTHLIKTRGQQATLRCSPISGHTSVYWYQQALGLGLQFLLWYDEGEERNRGNFPPRFSGRQFPNYSSELNVNALELEDSALYLCASSFQTTSTDTQYFGPGTRLTVL.

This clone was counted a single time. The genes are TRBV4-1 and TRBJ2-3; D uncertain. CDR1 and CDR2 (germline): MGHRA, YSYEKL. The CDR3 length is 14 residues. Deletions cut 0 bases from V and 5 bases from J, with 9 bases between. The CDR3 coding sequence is TGCGCCAGCAGCCAAGAGAGCGAGAGAGATACGCAGTATTTT. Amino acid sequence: CASSQESERDTQYF.